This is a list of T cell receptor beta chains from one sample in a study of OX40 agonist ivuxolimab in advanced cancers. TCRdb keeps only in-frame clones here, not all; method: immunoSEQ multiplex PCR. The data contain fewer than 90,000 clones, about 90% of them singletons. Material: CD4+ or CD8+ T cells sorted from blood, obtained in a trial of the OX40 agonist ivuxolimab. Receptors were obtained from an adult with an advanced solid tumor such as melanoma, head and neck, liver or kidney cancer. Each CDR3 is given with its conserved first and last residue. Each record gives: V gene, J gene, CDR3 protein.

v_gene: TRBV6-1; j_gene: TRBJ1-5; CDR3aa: CASTPGRVGEPQHF
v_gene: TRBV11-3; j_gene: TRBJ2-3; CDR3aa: CASKEGRDTQYF
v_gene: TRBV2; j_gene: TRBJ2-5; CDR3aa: CASSPRIQETQYF
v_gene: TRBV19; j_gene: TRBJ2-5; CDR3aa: CASSIVPPFESKALKETQYF
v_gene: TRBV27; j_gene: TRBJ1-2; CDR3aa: CASSTWGPRPREIYGYTF
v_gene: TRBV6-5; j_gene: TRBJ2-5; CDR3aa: CASSYWVGPKETQYF
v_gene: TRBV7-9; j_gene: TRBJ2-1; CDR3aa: CASSYQGVGSYNEQFF
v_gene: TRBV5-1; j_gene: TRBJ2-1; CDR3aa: CASSLASILLLDNEQFF
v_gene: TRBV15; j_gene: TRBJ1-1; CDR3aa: CATRGWQNTEAFF
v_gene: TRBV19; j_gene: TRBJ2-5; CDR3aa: CASSINSQETQYF
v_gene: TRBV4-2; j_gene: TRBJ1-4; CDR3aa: CASSLVTGVNEKLFF
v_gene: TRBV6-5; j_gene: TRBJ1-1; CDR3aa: CASTRQGWTEAFF
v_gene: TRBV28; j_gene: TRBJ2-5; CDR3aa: CASSFRGQGISAQYF
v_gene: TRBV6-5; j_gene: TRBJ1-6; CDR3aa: CASSLDGLGISPLHF
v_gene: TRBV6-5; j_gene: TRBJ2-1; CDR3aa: CASSYSSSGIYNEQFF
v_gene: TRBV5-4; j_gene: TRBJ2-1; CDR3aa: CASSIRTGRRDNEQFF
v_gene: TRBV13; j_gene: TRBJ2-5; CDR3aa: CASSTWGWETQYF
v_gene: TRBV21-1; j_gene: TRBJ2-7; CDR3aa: CASIQRDRRTYEQYF
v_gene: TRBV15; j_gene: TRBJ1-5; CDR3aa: CATSREGDYQPQHF
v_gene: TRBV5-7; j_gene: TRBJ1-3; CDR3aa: CASSQDGGGSGNTIYF
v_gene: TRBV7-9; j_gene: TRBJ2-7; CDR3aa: CASSAGSLARLEQYF
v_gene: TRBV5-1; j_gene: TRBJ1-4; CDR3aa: CASSSWTGMNEKLFF
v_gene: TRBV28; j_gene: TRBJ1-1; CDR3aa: CASRSQGAEDTEAFF
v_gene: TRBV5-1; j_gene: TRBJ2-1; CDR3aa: CASSLGERSSYNEQFF
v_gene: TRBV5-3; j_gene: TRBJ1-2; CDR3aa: CARSLRRANYGYTF
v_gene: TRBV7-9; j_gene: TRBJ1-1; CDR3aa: CASSRTSYPNTEAFF
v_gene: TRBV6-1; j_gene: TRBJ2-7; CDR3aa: CASSGGQNSYEQYF
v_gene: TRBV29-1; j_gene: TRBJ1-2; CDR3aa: CTLGANYGYTF
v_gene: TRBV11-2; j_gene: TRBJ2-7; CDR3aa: CASSLKDSYEQYF
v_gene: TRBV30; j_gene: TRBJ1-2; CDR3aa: CAWSGEFYGYTF
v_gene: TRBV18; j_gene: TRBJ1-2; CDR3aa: CASSPDSRGYTF
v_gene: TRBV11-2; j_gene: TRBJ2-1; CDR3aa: CASSLDRLPEQFF